The sample holds many counts of the clone carrying this T cell receptor beta chain. No antigen is known for it. These data come from a study of T-cell reconstitution after alpha-beta-depleted transplantation in children. Preparing the TCRbeta library involved the use of unique molecular identifiers. MiXCR was run by TCRdb on the PCR reads, yielding one entry per CDR3 protein. This table holds about 280,000 distinct CDR3 sequences, roughly 11% found once. Overall study findings and caveats: The high TCRbeta diversity at day 60 in some patients came from surviving recipient T cells and thymic progenitors. Once a year had passed after transplant, T-cell counts and diversity came mostly from newly produced T cells.

Looked up from germline, CDR1 is SEHNR and CDR2 is FQNEAQ (reference sequence). The CDR3 has 14 residues. The trim removed 5 bases at V and 3 bases at J, leaving 3 bases unmatched. The receptor was derived from a male patient aged 2 to 10 who had a stem cell transplant for chronic granulomatous disease, so the T cells may come from the graft donor. This specimen was peripheral blood, taken 180 days after TCRalphabeta/CD19-depleted stem cell transplant. This chain links TRBV7-9 with TRBJ2-3; 9 bases are a match to TRBD2. For the CDR3, the DNA is TGTGCCAGCAGCCCTAGCGGGACTACAGATACGCAGTATTTT. Residues: CASSPSGTTDTQYF.